The text below deals with one T cell receptor beta chain. The antigen remains unidentified. The sample is drawn from a study of CD4+ T cells in melanoma. The CDR3 has 16 residues. Germline V gene data show CDR1 as SGHRS and CDR2 as YFSETQ. V lost 0 bases, J lost 2 bases, and 11 bases lay in between. Overall study findings and caveats: Neoantigen-specific CD4+ T cells in melanoma reportedly had diverse differentiation states. CD8+ T cell, macrophage and B cell function reportedly correlated with neoantigen-specific CD4+ T cells.

Sequenced by immunoSEQ multiplex PCR; TCRdb stores in-frame clones only, minus some. The sample holds about 55,000 clones, approximately 74% seen once. The sample consisted of tumor tissue. The chain uses TRBV5-1 and TRBJ1-4; a possible D gene is TRBD1 (5 bases). This clonotype was sampled from a human donor with melanoma. The CDR3 is CASSLAPRGTNEKLFF. The CDR3 DNA reads TGCGCCAGCAGCTTGGCCCCTCGGGGCACTAATGAAAAACTGTTTTTT.